This T cell receptor (beta chain) was identified during a study of vaccination and CD4 T cells after COVID-19. In regard to this clonotype: The antigen remains undetermined.

Researchers used the Oncomine TCR Beta short-read assay to sequence DNA from cultured CD4+ T cells. Via MiXCR, TCRdb re-called the PCR reads, giving one row per CDR3 protein. The profile shows roughly 7,000 distinct CDR3 sequences, 46% of them singletons. Treatment described: approximately 10-day PBMC culture with coronavirus spike peptide pools or control peptides (ViraFEST assay). Investigators obtained the unexposed donor's CD4+ T cells before the COVID-19 pandemic (2011-2018). Per-well cultures of millions of PBMCs received roughly 9.8 IU/ml IL-2 and approximately 10 ug/ml peptide pools. Material for sequencing was CD4+ T cells from blood, cultured in vitro. The TCR was taken from a human donor in good health.

CDR3 sequence: CASNSHGGETQYF. The CDR3 DNA reads TGTGCCAGTAACTCCCACGGGGGAGAGACCCAGTACTTC. The genes are TRBV19 and TRBJ2-5; D possibly corresponds to TRBD2 (6 bases). V gave up 7 bases and J gave up 4 bases, with 13 bases separating them. CDR1 is LNHDA, CDR2 SQIVND, per germline (reference sequence). The CDR3 runs 13 residues. Supplemented by reference TRBV19 and TRBJ2-5, the full variable domain reads DGGITQSPKYLFRKEGQNVTLSCEQNLNHDAMYWYRQDPGQGLRLIYYSQIVNDFQKGDIAEGYSVSREKKESFPLTVTSAQKNPTAFYLCASNSHGGETQYFGPGTRLLVL.